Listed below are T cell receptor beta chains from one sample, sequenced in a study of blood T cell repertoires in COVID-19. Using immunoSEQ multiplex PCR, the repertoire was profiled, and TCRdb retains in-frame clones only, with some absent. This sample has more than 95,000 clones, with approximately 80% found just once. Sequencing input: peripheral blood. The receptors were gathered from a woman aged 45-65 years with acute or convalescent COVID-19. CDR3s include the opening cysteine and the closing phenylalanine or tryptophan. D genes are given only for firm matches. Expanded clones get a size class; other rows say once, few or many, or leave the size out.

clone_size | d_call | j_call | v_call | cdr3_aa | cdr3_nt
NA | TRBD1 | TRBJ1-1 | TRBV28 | CASRLGGENTEAFF | TGTGCCAGCAGGCTAGGGGGCGAGAACACTGAAGCTTTCTTT
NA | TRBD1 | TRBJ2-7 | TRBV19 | CASSYGQGIYEQYF | TGTGCCAGTAGTTATGGACAGGGCATTTACGAGCAGTACTTC
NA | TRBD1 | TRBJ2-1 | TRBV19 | CASRPPGQGPNEQFF | TGTGCCAGTAGACCCCCCGGACAGGGACCTAATGAGCAGTTCTTC
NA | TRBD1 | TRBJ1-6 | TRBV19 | CASNPRDRGNSPLHF | TGTGCCAGTAACCCTCGGGACAGGGGTAATTCACCCCTCCACTTT
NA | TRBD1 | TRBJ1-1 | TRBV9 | CASSVTGATEAFF | TGTGCCAGCAGCGTTACAGGGGCCACTGAAGCTTTCTTT
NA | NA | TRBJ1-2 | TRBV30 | CAWEAWTDYGYTF | TGTGCCTGGGAAGCGTGGACAGACTATGGCTACACCTTC
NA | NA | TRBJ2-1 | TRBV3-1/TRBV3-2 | CASSQDSERDRFF | TGTGCCAGCAGCCAAGATAGCGAGCGAGATCGGTTCTTC
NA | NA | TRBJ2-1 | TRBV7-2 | CASSLDSAGNYNEQFF | TGTGCCAGCAGCTTAGACTCTGCGGGAAATTACAATGAGCAGTTCTTC
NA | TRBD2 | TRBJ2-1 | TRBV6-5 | CASTTLGGTSYEQFF | TGTGCCAGCACGACTTTAGGCGGGACTAGCTATGAGCAGTTCTTC
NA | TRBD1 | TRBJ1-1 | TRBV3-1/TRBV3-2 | CASGPNRGNTEAFF | TGTGCCAGCGGGCCAAACAGGGGAAACACTGAAGCTTTCTTT
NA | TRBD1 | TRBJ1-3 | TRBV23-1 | CASSQSWDRQGNTIYF | TGCGCCAGCAGTCAATCGTGGGACAGGCAAGGAAACACCATATATTTT
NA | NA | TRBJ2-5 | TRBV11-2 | CASSLSSVPYQETQYF | TGTGCCAGCAGCTTATCCTCAGTTCCGTACCAAGAGACCCAGTACTTC
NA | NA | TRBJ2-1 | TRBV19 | CASSIGSGGGNEQFF | TGTGCCAGTAGTATCGGTTCGGGTGGGGGGAATGAGCAGTTCTTC
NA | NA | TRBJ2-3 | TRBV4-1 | CASSQGTGRETDTQYF | TGCGCCAGCAGCCAAGGTACTGGTCGGGAAACAGATACGCAGTATTTT
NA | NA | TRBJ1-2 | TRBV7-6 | CASSPGQMNYGYTF | TGTGCCAGCAGTCCGGGACAAATGAACTATGGCTACACCTTC
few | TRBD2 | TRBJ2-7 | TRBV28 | CASSLVRSGRDLQYF | TGTGCCAGCAGTTTAGTGCGTAGCGGGAGGGATTTGCAGTACTTC
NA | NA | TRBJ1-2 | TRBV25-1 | CASSESGQNWSGYTF | TGTGCCAGCAGTGAATCGGGACAAAATTGGAGTGGCTACACCTTC
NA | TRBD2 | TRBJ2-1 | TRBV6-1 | CASSELTSGREFF | TGTGCCAGCAGTGAGCTCACTAGCGGGAGGGAGTTCTTC
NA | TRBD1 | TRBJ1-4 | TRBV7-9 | CASSLASRGSSNEKLFF | TGTGCCAGCAGCTTAGCTTCCAGGGGGTCGTCTAATGAAAAACTGTTTTTT
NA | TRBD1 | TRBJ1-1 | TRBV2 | CASSEQGDYTEAFF | TGTGCCAGCAGCGAACAGGGGGATTACACTGAAGCTTTCTTT
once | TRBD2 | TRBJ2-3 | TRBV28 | CASSSGLAGDPDTQYF | TGTGCCAGCAGTTCGGGACTAGCGGGAGATCCAGATACGCAGTATTTT
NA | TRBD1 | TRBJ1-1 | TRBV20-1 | CSANDPTGVRAEAFF | TGCAGTGCTAATGACCCGACAGGGGTGCGCGCTGAAGCTTTCTTT